The 20 T cell receptor beta chains listed next were all sequenced from one sample in a study of cytomegalovirus exposure and HLA in healthy donors. The PCR contained 60 Vbeta and 13 Jbeta primers. Clones were read by immunoSEQ multiplex PCR, and TCRdb kept only the in-frame ones, dropping some. The table includes approximately 110,000 clones, 70% detected once. Source material: PBMCs. The receptors originated from a man aged 40-55 years in good health and CMV-seropositive.

The V and J genes are TRBV18 and TRBJ1-1; D remains ambiguous. The ends were cut back, 6 bases at V and 3 bases at J, with 11 bases in the middle. CDR1 is KGHSH and CDR2 is LQKENI in the germline V gene. The CDR3 loop spans 13 amino acids. CDR3 region: CASSTRMDTEAFF. CDR3 in DNA: TGTGCCAGCTCGACTCGGATGGACACTGAAGCTTTCTTT.

The chain couples TRBV30 to TRBJ1-4; TRBD1 matches at 9 bases. Trimming at V came to 3 bases and at J to 8 bases, leaving 7 bases not matched to a gene. The CDR3 sequence is 14 residues long. Germline V gene lookup returns CDR1 GTSNPN and CDR2 SVGIG (reference sequence). For the CDR3, the DNA is TGTGCCTGGAGCTCCGGGACAGGGCGAGAAAAACTGTTTTTT. It encodes CAWSSGTGREKLFF.

The V call is TRBV18, the J call TRBJ1-5; D possibly corresponds to TRBD1 (6 bases). Deletions cut 4 bases from V and 1 base from J, with 11 bases between. The CDR3 has 15 residues. Germline V gene sequence: CDR1 KGHSH, CDR2 LQKENI. CDR3 sequence reads: CASSLRGQSNQPQHF. The DNA of the CDR3 is TGTGCCAGCTCACTCAGAGGACAGAGCAATCAGCCCCAGCATTTT.

V is TRBV2 and J is TRBJ1-5; 10 bases are a match to TRBD1. Germline V gene data show CDR1 as SNHLY and CDR2 as FYNNEI. The CDR3 totals 17 residues. Trimming removed 6 bases from V and 2 bases from J; junction bases left unmatched: 10. Here the CDR3 reads CASRQMTGGAGNQPQHF. The CDR3 nucleotides are TGTGCCAGCAGGCAAATGACAGGGGGCGCGGGCAATCAGCCCCAGCATTTT.

This clone has only one observation. The V gene is TRBV6-6, the J gene TRBJ2-1; 10 nucleotides match TRBD2. V was pared by 5 bases and J by 7 bases, with 8 bases of the junction left unmatched. Germline V gene data show CDR1 as MNHNY and CDR2 as SVGAGI (reference sequence). The CDR3 totals 15 residues. CDR3 nucleotides: TGTGCCAGCAGTCGCCCTAGCGGGAGAGCGAATGAGCAGTTCTTC. Encoded protein: CASSRPSGRANEQFF.

The CDR3 bases are TGTGCCAGCTACGGACTATCTTACACCGGGGAGCTGTTTTTT. Its translation: CASYGLSYTGELFF. This chain connects TRBV7-9 to TRBJ2-2, with D maybe TRBD2 (6 bases). Per the germline V gene, CDR1 is SEHNR and CDR2 is FQNEAQ (reference sequence). Trimming cost V 8 bases and J 3 bases, with 13 bases left between them. The CDR3 is made up of 14 amino acids.

V gene TRBV28 combines with J gene TRBJ2-7; D perhaps matches TRBD1 (7 bases). Germline assignment: CDR1 MDHEN and CDR2 SYDVKM. The CDR3 contains 13 residues. Deletions cut 6 bases from V and 4 bases from J, with 13 bases between. The chain's CDR3 is CASRSGGRYEQYF. CDR3 nucleotide sequence: TGTGCCAGCAGATCAGGGGGGCGTTACGAGCAGTACTTC.

The rearrangement joins TRBV4-2 to TRBJ1-1; D is unresolved. The germline V gene encodes CDR1 LGHNA and CDR2 YNFKEQ. V was shortened by 0 bases and J by 7 bases, with 6 bases between the two germline ends. This CDR3 has 12 amino acids. CDR3 coding DNA: TGTGCCAGCAGCCAAGAGAGAGGTGAAGCTTTCTTT. It translates to CASSQERGEAFF.

The genes are TRBV10-3 and TRBJ2-3, with 10 bases lining up with TRBD2. The CDR3 extends over 19 amino acids. V was pared by 0 bases and J by 3 bases, with 12 bases of the junction left unmatched. Germline V CDR1 and CDR2: ENHRY, SYGVKD. The CDR3 DNA is TGTGCCATCAGTGAGTCGCTAGCGGGAGATATGACGGGTACAGATACGCAGTATTTT. Translation: CAISESLAGDMTGTDTQYF.

This clone was recorded once. The rearrangement uses TRBV5-1 and TRBJ1-1; TRBD1 might be the D (5 bases). This CDR3 contains 15 residues. Per the germline V gene, CDR1 is SGHRS and CDR2 is YFSETQ. V lost 6 bases and J lost 0, with 15 bases in between. This CDR3 is CASTLGQGMNTEAFF. The CDR3 DNA reads TGCGCCAGCACCCTTGGTCAGGGAATGAACACTGAAGCTTTCTTT.

This clone has a handful of counts. The chain is built from TRBV6-8 and TRBJ2-7, with D perhaps TRBD1 (6 bases). V was pared by 4 bases and J by 3 bases, with 10 bases between. This CDR3 comprises 13 residues. Germline-derived CDR1 and CDR2 are MNHGY and SAAAGT. CDR3 nucleotides: TGTGCCAGCAGTTCCCTGGACAGCTACGAGCAGTACGTC. It codes for CASSSLDSYEQYV.

The CDR3 loop reads CASSQGGRGTEAFF. The CDR3 DNA reads TGCGCCAGCAGCCAAGGGGGGCGCGGCACTGAAGCTTTCTTT. The rearrangement joins TRBV4-1 to TRBJ1-1; possibly TRBD1 for D (6 bases). V lost 1 base, J lost 4 bases, and 10 bases lay in between. The CDR3 is 14 amino acids. CDR1 and CDR2 from the germline V gene are MGHRA and YSYEKL.

This chain links TRBV25-1 with TRBJ2-1; 10 bases are a match to TRBD2. V shed 9 bases and J 8 bases; nucleotides not matched to a gene: 10. This CDR3 spans 14 amino acids. Germline CDR1 and CDR2: MGHDK and SYGVNS. The CDR3 DNA reads TGTGCCAGTGGCCTGTCTAGCGGGAGACATGAGCAGTTCTTC. This encodes CASGLSSGRHEQFF.

This chain uses TRBV7-9 with TRBJ2-7; TRBD2 is a possible D gene (6 bases). Per the germline V gene, CDR1 is SEHNR and CDR2 is FQNEAQ (reference sequence). Trimming left V 3 bases short and J 2 bases short, with 14 bases between. The length of the CDR3 is 15 residues. The CDR3 DNA reads TGTGCCAGCAGCTTTTCGGGAGTAGGTACCTACGAGCAGTACTTC. Encoded protein: CASSFSGVGTYEQYF.

The chain carries TRBV7-9 and TRBJ1-1; possible D gene TRBD1, 5 bases. Between the trimmed V and J ends, which lost 6 bases and 0 bases, there was a span of 14 bases. Germline CDR1 reads SEHNR; CDR2 reads FQNEAQ (reference sequence). The CDR3 runs to 15 residues. The CDR3 DNA reads as TGTGCCAGCAGTCCGGGACTCACCCTGAACACTGAAGCTTTCTTT. This translates into CASSPGLTLNTEAFF.

The rearrangement joins TRBV5-1 to TRBJ2-5, with D possibly TRBD1 on 6 matching bases. Germline V CDR1 and CDR2: SGHRS, YFSETQ. The CDR3 covers 16 residues. The germline V and J ends were trimmed by 0 bases and 0 bases, with 12 bases remaining between them. The CDR3 DNA sequence: TGCGCCAGCAGCTTGGGTTATGGACAGTACCAAGAGACCCAGTACTTC. It encodes CASSLGYGQYQETQYF. Combining the CDR3 with reference TRBV5-1 and TRBJ2-5 gives the whole variable domain KAGVTQTPRYLIKTRGQQVTLSCSPISGHRSVSWYQQTPGQGLQFLFEYFSETQRNKGNFPGRFSGRQFSNSRSEMNVSTLELGDSALYLCASSLGYGQYQETQYFGPGTRLLVL.

This chain connects TRBV4-1 to TRBJ2-1, with TRBD1 matching over 8 bases. The V segment lost 4 bases and the J segment 3 bases; nucleotides outside the gene matches: 5. CDR3 length equals 15 residues. Germline V CDR1 and CDR2: MGHRA, YSYEKL. CDR3: CASSPDDRGYNEQFF. For the CDR3, the DNA is TGCGCCAGCAGCCCAGACGACAGGGGCTACAATGAGCAGTTCTTC.

Concerning this clone: Other DNA sequences in this sample translate to the same CDR3. This sequence joins TRBV7-2 and TRBJ2-5, with 10 bases identical to TRBD1. Germline CDR1 reads SGHTA; CDR2 reads FQGNSA. V was clipped by 4 bases and J by 2 bases; unmatched bases: 1. The CDR3 consists of 14 residues. The CDR3 nucleotides read TGTGCCAGCAGCTCGGACAGGGGGCAAGAGACCCAGTACTTC. Amino acids: CASSSDRGQETQYF.

J is TRBJ2-1 and V is TRBV7-3; TRBD1 matches 9 bases. Germline-derived CDR1 and CDR2 are SGHTA and FQGTGA. The CDR3 is 16 residues long. Trimming took 5 bases from V and 8 from J; bases not matched to a gene: 13. The CDR3 loop reads CASSRQTGTGTDEQFF. CDR3 bases: TGTGCCAGCAGCCGGCAAACCGGGACAGGGACCGATGAGCAGTTCTTC.

This chain joins TRBV27 and TRBJ2-7; 7 nucleotides line up with TRBD1. The CDR3 sequence is 14 residues long. V dropped 3 bases and J dropped 5; count of bases not matched to a gene: 7. The germline gives CDR1 MNHEY, CDR2 SMNVEV (reference sequence). The CDR3 nucleotides read TGTGCCAGCAGTTTCCAGGGGGTAGCGCACGAGCAGTACTTC. It encodes CASSFQGVAHEQYF.